A selection of T cell receptor beta chains follows, all from one sample in a study of blood T cell repertoires in COVID-19. TCRdb's table, derived via immunoSEQ multiplex PCR, lists solely in-frame clones and lacks some. The table has some 110,000 clones, roughly 83% seen once. Sequencing input: peripheral blood. The receptors come from a woman between 70 and 85 years old with acute or convalescent COVID-19. CDR3s include the opening cysteine and the closing phenylalanine or tryptophan. Fields, in order: D gene, J gene, V gene, clone size, CDR3 DNA, CDR3 protein. A D gene is named only where the DNA matches it firmly. A clone size is listed for some rows: how often the clone was seen (once, few, many), or a class if it is expanded.

D: .; J: TRBJ2-1; V: TRBV2; size: .; DNA: TGTGCCAGCAGTGACGTCACTAGTTATGTAGAGCAGTTCTTC; CDR3: CASSDVTSYVEQFF
D: TRBD1; J: TRBJ1-2; V: TRBV5-1; size: once; DNA: TGCGCCAGCAGCTTGGCCCGACAGGGATGGAATGGCTACACCTTC; CDR3: CASSLARQGWNGYTF
D: .; J: TRBJ2-3; V: TRBV7-2; size: few; DNA: TGTGCCAGCAGCACCGGACCCAGGGCAGATACGCAGTATTTT; CDR3: CASSTGPRADTQYF
D: TRBD1; J: TRBJ1-2; V: TRBV4-1; size: once; DNA: TGCGCCAGCAGCCCTGGACAGGGGGCGTTGAGAGGCTACACCTTC; CDR3: CASSPGQGALRGYTF
D: .; J: TRBJ1-3; V: TRBV5-4; size: .; DNA: TGTGCCAGCAGCTTGAGAGGAGCCCAGCACACCATATATTTT; CDR3: CASSLRGAQHTIYF
D: TRBD1; J: TRBJ1-2; V: TRBV7-3; size: .; DNA: TGTGCCAGCAGCTTCGATGTTGGACAGGTGGGCACCTTC; CDR3: CASSFDVGQVGTF
D: .; J: TRBJ1-1; V: TRBV6-5; size: .; DNA: TGTGCCAGCAGTTACCGCCAGGGCCGGGCTTTCTTT; CDR3: CASSYRQGRAFF
D: TRBD1; J: TRBJ1-1; V: TRBV3-1/TRBV3-2; size: .; DNA: TGTGCCAGCAGCGGGTCGGGACAGGGGGAAGCTTTCTTT; CDR3: CASSGSGQGEAFF
D: TRBD1; J: TRBJ2-1; V: TRBV6-1; size: .; DNA: TGTGCCAGCAGTGAAGTGGGAGGACAGGGGGCCGGAGAGCAGTTCTTC; CDR3: CASSEVGGQGAGEQFF
D: .; J: TRBJ2-1; V: TRBV7-2; size: .; DNA: TGTGCCAGCAGCCCCGTTACTAGCCTATACAATGAGCAGTTCTTC; CDR3: CASSPVTSLYNEQFF
D: TRBD1; J: TRBJ1-1; V: TRBV19; size: .; DNA: TGTGCCAGTAGTACCCCGGACAGGGGGAACACTGAAGCTTTCTTT; CDR3: CASSTPDRGNTEAFF
D: TRBD1; J: TRBJ1-1; V: TRBV5-1; size: few; DNA: TGCGCCAGCAGCTTGGGGGATTTGGGACAGGGGCCGAACACTGAAGCTTTCTTT; CDR3: CASSLGDLGQGPNTEAFF
D: .; J: TRBJ2-1; V: TRBV7-8; size: .; DNA: TGTGCCAGCAGCCACTCCGGGACAAACAATGAGCAGTTCTTC; CDR3: CASSHSGTNNEQFF
D: TRBD1; J: TRBJ2-5; V: TRBV7-9; size: .; DNA: TGTGCCAGCAGCTTAGCCCAGGGGGTGACCCAGTACTTC; CDR3: CASSLAQGVTQYF
D: TRBD2; J: TRBJ2-3; V: TRBV15; size: .; DNA: TGTGCCACCAGCAGAGTGGCGGGGGGGCTTAGAACAGATACGCAGTATTTT; CDR3: CATSRVAGGLRTDTQYF
D: TRBD1; J: TRBJ1-1; V: TRBV29-1; size: .; DNA: TGCAGCGTTGGAAGGGGGCGAGATGAAGCTTTCTTT; CDR3: CSVGRGRDEAFF
D: .; J: TRBJ2-3; V: TRBV6-5; size: .; DNA: TGTGCCAGCAGTTACTCGCTACCCACAGATACGCAGTATTTT; CDR3: CASSYSLPTDTQYF
D: TRBD2; J: TRBJ2-5; V: TRBV15; size: .; DNA: TGTGCCACCAGCAGAGCCCAGACTAGCGGGGCCCAAGAGACCCAGTACTTC; CDR3: CATSRAQTSGAQETQYF
D: .; J: TRBJ1-1; V: TRBV10-1; size: .; DNA: TGCGCCGCCGCTTCCGCCATCGGTACTGAAGCTTTCTTT; CDR3: CAAASAIGTEAFF
D: .; J: TRBJ2-7; V: TRBV19; size: .; DNA: TGTGCCAGTAGTATCGGAGGTTGGTACGAGCAGTACTTC; CDR3: CASSIGGWYEQYF
D: .; J: TRBJ1-5; V: TRBV28; size: .; DNA: TGTGCCAGCAGTTTATTGCCTGAGAGCAATCAGCCCCAGCATTTT; CDR3: CASSLLPESNQPQHF
D: .; J: TRBJ1-1; V: TRBV5-1; size: .; DNA: TGCGCCAGCAGCGAGGACAGCTCTCTGTATAAAGCTTTCTTT; CDR3: CASSEDSSLYKAFF